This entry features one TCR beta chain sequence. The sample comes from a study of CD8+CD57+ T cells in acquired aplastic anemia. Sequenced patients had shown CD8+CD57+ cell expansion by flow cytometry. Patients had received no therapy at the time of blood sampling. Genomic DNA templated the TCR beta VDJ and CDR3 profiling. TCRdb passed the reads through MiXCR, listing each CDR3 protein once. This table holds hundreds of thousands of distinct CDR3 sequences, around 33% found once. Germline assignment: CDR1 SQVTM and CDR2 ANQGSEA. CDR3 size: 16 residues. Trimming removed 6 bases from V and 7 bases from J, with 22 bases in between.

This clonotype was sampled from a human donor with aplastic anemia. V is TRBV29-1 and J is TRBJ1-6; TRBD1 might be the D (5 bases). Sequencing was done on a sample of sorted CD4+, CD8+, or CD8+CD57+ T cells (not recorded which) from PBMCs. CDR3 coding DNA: TGCAGCGTCGGGACTAGCAAGGAGACCGTCAATTCACCCCTCCACTTT. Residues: CSVGTSKETVNSPLHF.